This T cell receptor beta chain was documented in a study of persistence of HIV-infected CD4 T cells. Study context: Blood samples, up to about 180 mL, came from multiple time points, except a couple of leukapheresis donors sampled once. Notes on the study in general: TCRbeta richness was lower in CMV- and Gag-responding cells than in anti-CD3/anti-CD28-responding cells. Degenerate expanded CDR3beta sequences were enriched among CMV- and Gag-responding cells.

The libraries were made with immunoSEQ version 4 in survey mode. Profiling relied on immunoSEQ multiplex PCR, and the TCRdb table lists in-frame clones only, not all of them. The sample includes 45,000 or so clones, roughly 90% seen only once; the top ten take over 0.45%. Nonspecific anti-CD3/anti-CD28 bead stimulation represents the broad CD4+ T cell repertoire. Responding CD4+ T cells were sorted by upregulation of both CD40 ligand and CD69. Adults with HIV-1 started suppressive ART while chronically infected. A few counts support this clone. Its matching antigen is unknown. Losses at the gene ends were 10 bases for V and 7 bases for J; bases not matched to a gene: 8. This CDR3 contains 13 residues. Germline values: CDR1 LNHDA, CDR2 SQIVND (reference sequence).

The source of this sequence is an adult woman with HIV who was CMV-seropositive. The chain employs TRBV19 and TRBJ1-5; 9 bases match TRBD1. Sequencing used CD4+ T cells sorted from PBMCs after roughly 20-hour stimulation, obtained from a patient who received antiretroviral therapy. The CDR3 sequence: CATTDRGEQPQHF. The CDR3 nucleotides read TGTGCCACCACCGACAGGGGGGAGCAGCCCCAGCATTTT.